Listed below are T cell receptor beta chains from one sample, sequenced in a study of cytomegalovirus exposure and HLA in healthy donors. Generated by immunoSEQ multiplex PCR, the TCRdb table keeps only in-frame clones and is missing some. Of about 190,000 clones listed, about four fifths are singletons. Material: PBMCs. The receptors shown here come from a woman aged 40 to 49 in good health and CMV-seronegative. Both conserved end residues are part of each CDR3. The D gene is left open where the match is weak. Rows give clone size only sometimes, using once, few, many, or a class for an expanded clone.

J: TRBJ2-7; size: NA; V: TRBV11-3; D: NA; CDR3: CASSSSSYEQYF; DNA: TGTGCCAGCAGCTCTTCCTCCTACGAGCAGTACTTC
J: TRBJ1-1; size: NA; V: TRBV5-1; D: NA; CDR3: CASSLEGGRNTEAFF; DNA: TGCGCCAGCAGCTTGGAGGGAGGGCGGAACACTGAAGCTTTCTTT
J: TRBJ2-3; size: NA; V: TRBV5-1; D: TRBD2; CDR3: CASSPGLAGAPSTDTQYF; DNA: TGCGCCAGCAGCCCGGGACTAGCGGGGGCCCCGAGCACAGATACGCAGTATTTT
J: TRBJ1-1; size: NA; V: TRBV5-5; D: TRBD1; CDR3: CASSTWTGDTEAFF; DNA: TGTGCCAGCAGCACATGGACAGGGGACACTGAAGCTTTCTTT
J: TRBJ2-5; size: NA; V: TRBV19; D: TRBD1; CDR3: CASSSGTGGVGETQYF; DNA: TGTGCCAGTAGTAGCGGGACAGGGGGCGTTGGGGAGACCCAGTACTTC
J: TRBJ1-5; size: NA; V: TRBV7-9; D: TRBD1; CDR3: CSSSLGKGAGGNNQPQHF; DNA: TGTTCCAGCAGCTTAGGTAAGGGGGCAGGGGGGAACAATCAGCCCCAGCATTTT
J: TRBJ2-1; size: NA; V: TRBV6-6; D: TRBD2; CDR3: CASSPRASGYNEQFF; DNA: TGTGCCAGCAGCCCCAGGGCTAGCGGTTACAATGAGCAGTTCTTC
J: TRBJ1-5; size: NA; V: TRBV18; D: NA; CDR3: CASSPGGLSNQPQHF; DNA: TGTGCCAGCTCACCAGGGGGACTTAGCAATCAGCCCCAGCATTTT
J: TRBJ1-3; size: NA; V: TRBV21-1; D: NA; CDR3: CASSNYRSSGNTIYF; DNA: TGTGCCAGCAGCAATTACAGGAGCTCTGGAAACACCATATATTTT
J: TRBJ2-1; size: NA; V: TRBV11-3; D: TRBD2; CDR3: CASSLPSGRNEQFF; DNA: TGTGCCAGCAGCCTTCCTAGCGGGAGGAATGAGCAGTTCTTC
J: TRBJ1-3; size: NA; V: TRBV18; D: NA; CDR3: CASSPEQVGNTIYF; DNA: TGTGCCAGCTCACCGGAACAGGTCGGAAACACCATATATTTT
J: TRBJ1-2; size: NA; V: TRBV30; D: NA; CDR3: CAWSVTGLEGYTF; DNA: TGTGCCTGGAGTGTAACGGGGTTAGAGGGCTACACCTTC
J: TRBJ1-1; size: NA; V: TRBV29-1; D: TRBD1; CDR3: CSTSTGVYTEAFF; DNA: TGCAGCACTTCCACAGGGGTATACACTGAAGCTTTCTTT
J: TRBJ2-1; size: NA; V: TRBV5-6; D: TRBD2; CDR3: CASSWGGTVQFF; DNA: TGTGCCAGCAGCTGGGGGGGGACGGTGCAGTTCTTC
J: TRBJ2-4; size: once; V: TRBV19; D: NA; CDR3: CASSIGGGTIDIQYF; DNA: TGTGCCAGTAGTATTGGAGGTGGGACAATAGACATTCAGTACTTC
J: TRBJ2-3; size: NA; V: TRBV27; D: TRBD1; CDR3: CASSVHRGVYTDTQYF; DNA: TGTGCCAGCAGTGTCCACAGGGGAGTGTACACAGATACGCAGTATTTT
J: TRBJ2-5; size: NA; V: TRBV19; D: NA; CDR3: CASRGRGSYQETQYF; DNA: TGTGCCAGTAGGGGCAGGGGTAGTTACCAAGAGACCCAGTACTTC
J: TRBJ1-2; size: NA; V: TRBV29-1; D: NA; CDR3: CSVEDSRLYGYTF; DNA: TGCAGCGTTGAAGATAGCAGACTCTATGGCTACACCTTC
J: TRBJ1-1; size: NA; V: TRBV30; D: TRBD1; CDR3: CAWSIGQGIGPNTEAFF; DNA: TGTGCCTGGAGTATAGGACAGGGGATAGGACCGAACACTGAAGCTTTCTTT
J: TRBJ2-6; size: NA; V: TRBV29-1; D: NA; CDR3: CSAQISGANVLTF; DNA: TGCAGCGCCCAGATCTCTGGGGCCAACGTCCTGACTTTC
J: TRBJ1-1; size: NA; V: TRBV7-2; D: NA; CDR3: CASSVLGGSNTEAFF; DNA: TGTGCCAGCAGCGTCTTGGGGGGGTCGAACACTGAAGCTTTCTTT
J: TRBJ2-3; size: NA; V: TRBV4-3; D: TRBD2; CDR3: CASSLQRGQTDTQYF; DNA: TGCGCCAGCAGCCTCCAGCGGGGCCAGACTGATACGCAGTATTTT
J: TRBJ2-1; size: NA; V: TRBV15; D: TRBD2; CDR3: CATSRDGASGSLNEQFF; DNA: TGTGCCACCAGCAGAGATGGGGCTAGCGGGAGTCTCAATGAGCAGTTCTTC
J: TRBJ2-1; size: NA; V: TRBV7-8; D: NA; CDR3: CASSSLNEQFF; DNA: TGTGCCAGCTCCTCCCTCAATGAGCAGTTCTTC
J: TRBJ1-1; size: NA; V: TRBV6-1; D: NA; CDR3: CASEWNTEAFF; DNA: TGTGCCAGCGAGTGGAACACTGAAGCTTTCTTT
J: TRBJ2-7; size: NA; V: TRBV9; D: TRBD2; CDR3: CASSPRLAGEAYEQYF; DNA: TGTGCCAGCAGCCCCCGTTTAGCGGGAGAAGCTTACGAGCAGTACTTC
J: TRBJ2-3; size: NA; V: TRBV2; D: TRBD2; CDR3: CASSAREGRTDTQYF; DNA: TGTGCCAGCAGCGCCCGGGAGGGCCGGACAGATACGCAGTATTTT
J: TRBJ2-3; size: NA; V: TRBV5-1; D: TRBD2; CDR3: CASSLDPSGSTDTQYF; DNA: TGCGCCAGCAGCTTGGACCCTAGCGGGAGCACAGATACGCAGTATTTT
J: TRBJ2-1; size: NA; V: TRBV9; D: TRBD2; CDR3: CASSGGTNYYNEQFF; DNA: TGTGCCAGCAGCGGGGGGACTAATTATTACAATGAGCAGTTCTTC
J: TRBJ2-5; size: NA; V: TRBV5-1; D: TRBD2; CDR3: CASNHGGGQETQYF; DNA: TGCGCCAGCAACCATGGGGGGGGCCAAGAGACCCAGTACTTC
J: TRBJ2-7; size: once; V: TRBV19; D: NA; CDR3: CASSIDRQGLYEQYF; DNA: TGTGCCAGTAGTATAGATCGACAAGGTCTCTACGAGCAGTACTTC
J: TRBJ1-1; size: NA; V: TRBV5-6; D: TRBD1; CDR3: CASSPATGLGTEAFF; DNA: TGTGCCAGCAGCCCGGCGACAGGGTTGGGCACTGAAGCTTTCTTT
J: TRBJ1-1; size: NA; V: TRBV27; D: NA; CDR3: CASSNLGGSGETEAFF; DNA: TGTGCCAGCAGTAACCTCGGGGGGTCTGGGGAAACTGAAGCTTTCTTT
J: TRBJ2-5; size: NA; V: TRBV6-1; D: NA; CDR3: CASGETGTGRETQYF; DNA: TGTGCCAGCGGTGAGACCGGGACTGGTAGAGAGACCCAGTACTTC
J: TRBJ2-1; size: NA; V: TRBV30; D: TRBD2; CDR3: CAWSSGRAGDEQFF; DNA: TGTGCCTGGAGTAGCGGGAGGGCCGGGGATGAGCAGTTCTTC
J: TRBJ2-2; size: NA; V: TRBV18; D: TRBD1; CDR3: CASSPGTGGVSHTGELFF; DNA: TGTGCCAGCTCACCAGGAACAGGGGGCGTGTCCCACACCGGGGAGCTGTTTTTT
J: TRBJ2-5; size: NA; V: TRBV6-1; D: TRBD1; CDR3: CASSEGGTGHQETQYF; DNA: TGTGCCAGCAGTGAAGGGGGGACAGGGCATCAAGAGACCCAGTACTTC
J: TRBJ2-3; size: NA; V: TRBV9; D: NA; CDR3: CASSVAARDTDTQYF; DNA: TGTGCCAGCAGCGTAGCGGCCAGGGATACAGATACGCAGTATTTT
J: TRBJ2-1; size: few; V: TRBV18; D: NA; CDR3: CASSPVRDEQFF; DNA: TGTGCCAGCTCACCGGTCCGGGATGAGCAGTTCTTC
J: TRBJ1-3; size: NA; V: TRBV9; D: TRBD1; CDR3: CASSAPGTDGNTIYF; DNA: TGTGCCAGCAGCGCCCCCGGGACAGATGGAAACACCATATATTTT
J: TRBJ1-3; size: once; V: TRBV25-1; D: NA; CDR3: CASSEPGMDTIYF; DNA: TGTGCCAGCAGTGAGCCAGGAATGGACACCATATATTTT
J: TRBJ1-2; size: NA; V: TRBV29-1; D: NA; CDR3: CSARAPGSAYGYTF; DNA: TGCAGCGCCCGGGCTCCGGGGTCCGCCTATGGCTACACCTTC
J: TRBJ2-1; size: once; V: TRBV29-1; D: TRBD2; CDR3: CSVDVTSGRGDNEQFF; DNA: TGCAGCGTTGATGTCACTAGCGGGAGGGGTGACAATGAGCAGTTCTTC
J: TRBJ2-3; size: NA; V: TRBV11-3; D: TRBD2; CDR3: CASSLSEGGSLAGNPDTQYF; DNA: TGTGCCAGCAGCTTAAGCGAAGGAGGGTCGCTAGCGGGAAACCCAGATACGCAGTATTTT
J: TRBJ2-1; size: NA; V: TRBV10-1; D: TRBD2; CDR3: CASSPLLGGVFYNEQFF; DNA: TGCGCCAGCAGCCCGCTTTTGGGGGGGGTGTTTTACAATGAGCAGTTCTTC
J: TRBJ2-2; size: NA; V: TRBV19; D: TRBD2; CDR3: CASSASGISPGELFF; DNA: TGTGCCAGTAGCGCAAGCGGGATCTCGCCCGGGGAGCTGTTTTTT
J: TRBJ2-1; size: NA; V: TRBV27; D: NA; CDR3: CASSLGRGLDEQFF; DNA: TGTGCCAGCAGTTTAGGCCGGGGTCTGGATGAGCAGTTCTTC
J: TRBJ1-1; size: NA; V: TRBV5-1; D: NA; CDR3: CASSLLRGDTEAFF; DNA: TGCGCCAGCAGCTTGCTAAGGGGTGACACTGAAGCTTTCTTT
J: TRBJ1-5; size: NA; V: TRBV29-1; D: NA; CDR3: CSVEESGGNQPQHF; DNA: TGCAGCGTTGAAGAGAGTGGAGGGAATCAGCCCCAGCATTTT
J: TRBJ2-5; size: NA; V: TRBV7-3; D: TRBD2; CDR3: CASSPGLSRGETQYF; DNA: TGTGCCAGCAGCCCGGGACTATCGCGAGGGGAGACCCAGTACTTC
J: TRBJ1-1; size: NA; V: TRBV19; D: NA; CDR3: CASRGEGWTEAFF; DNA: TGTGCCAGTAGAGGGGAGGGTTGGACTGAAGCTTTCTTT
J: TRBJ1-2; size: NA; V: TRBV27; D: NA; CDR3: CASSLSEPNYGYTF; DNA: TGTGCCAGCAGTTTATCCGAGCCTAACTATGGCTACACCTTC
J: TRBJ2-7; size: few; V: TRBV9; D: TRBD2; CDR3: CASSPGTIASYEQYF; DNA: TGTGCCAGCAGCCCCGGGACTATTGCTTCCTACGAGCAGTACTTC
J: TRBJ2-5; size: few; V: TRBV7-8; D: TRBD2; CDR3: CASRSGRAETQYF; DNA: TGTGCCAGCCGTAGCGGGAGGGCAGAGACCCAGTACTTC
J: TRBJ2-2; size: NA; V: TRBV5-4; D: TRBD2; CDR3: CASSWGLAGVVGELFF; DNA: TGTGCCAGCAGCTGGGGACTAGCGGGAGTAGTCGGGGAGCTGTTTTTT
J: TRBJ1-6; size: NA; V: TRBV4-2; D: TRBD1; CDR3: CASRVQGATSYNSPLHF; DNA: TGTGCCAGCAGGGTCCAGGGGGCGACGTCCTATAATTCACCCCTCCACTTT
J: TRBJ2-1; size: NA; V: TRBV18; D: TRBD1; CDR3: CASSPRVETGGDEQFF; DNA: TGTGCCAGCTCACCAAGGGTAGAGACAGGGGGTGATGAGCAGTTCTTC
J: TRBJ2-1; size: NA; V: TRBV2; D: TRBD2; CDR3: CASSLRVAGRGEQFF; DNA: TGTGCCAGCAGCCTACGGGTAGCGGGGAGGGGTGAGCAGTTCTTC
J: TRBJ2-1; size: few; V: TRBV4-1; D: TRBD2; CDR3: CASKTSGGNNEQFF; DNA: TGCGCCAGCAAGACTAGCGGGGGGAACAATGAGCAGTTCTTC
J: TRBJ1-2; size: NA; V: TRBV28; D: TRBD1; CDR3: CASSPPGQGALDYGYTF; DNA: TGTGCCAGCAGCCCACCGGGACAGGGGGCCTTGGACTATGGCTACACCTTC